This TCR beta chain was sequenced in a study of CD8 T cells in ankylosing spondylitis. Findings and caveats of the study: A CD8+ phenotype characterized the disease-linked clones, which were relatively rare in peripheral blood. Made up of eight highly homologous variants, a TCR beta motif appeared characteristic of ankylosing spondylitis blood. Enrichment of disease-linked clones was reportedly significant in matched ankylosing spondylitis synovial fluid.

This clonotype was detected only a few times. Its antigen is undetermined. The CDR3 loop spans 14 amino acids. V was pared by 0 bases and J by 4 bases, with 8 bases between. From germline, CDR1 is SGHRS and CDR2 YFSETQ. 5'-RACE, quantitative and with molecular barcodes, yielded the TCR beta libraries. MiXCR, run by TCRdb on the 5' RACE reads, gives a single entry per CDR3 protein. The sample shows under 300,000 distinct CDR3 sequences, over 15% of them seen only once. Sequencing was done on a sample of blood, either unsorted or a sorted T cell fraction (not recorded which). This clonotype was sampled from a male donor with ankylosing spondylitis or in good health (not recorded which). The rearrangement links TRBV5-1 to TRBJ2-1; D not certain. This chain's CDR3 is CASSLESVYNEQFF. CDR3 bases: TGCGCCAGCAGCTTGGAGTCGGTATACAATGAGCAGTTCTTC.